These 27 T cell receptor beta chains share one sample of origin, sequenced in a study of blood T cell repertoires in COVID-19 (dated by TCRdb to between 2020 and 2021). The method behind the library was the immunoSEQ multiplex PCR assay. The source is immuneACCESS, and TCRdb retained only in-frame sequences with V and J called. Part of the clones is not carried over; for the studies checked, unresolved V genes explain less than half of this, and the remainder is unexplained. Counted in this sample were 50,000 to 70,000 clones; around 90% of them appeared once. The ten largest make up approximately 15% of the sample. Sequencing was performed on peripheral blood. These receptors all stem from a human donor with active COVID-19. The donor label of this sample is uncertain.

This CDR3 reads CASSIGTQETQYF. The CDR3 coding sequence is TGTGCCAGTAGTATTGGCACCCAAGAGACCCAGTACTTC. V and J are TRBV19 and TRBJ2-5; D unresolved. V lost 3 bases to trimming and J lost 1 base, with 6 bases between them. Germline V lookup: CDR1 LNHDA, CDR2 SQIVND (reference sequence). The CDR3 covers 13 residues.

The genes are TRBV18 and TRBJ2-7; 8 bases align to TRBD2. Germline loops: CDR1 KGHSH, CDR2 LQKENI. This CDR3 region has 14 residues. V shed 5 bases, J shed 5 bases, and the junction held 8 bases outside the gene matches. Here the CDR3 reads CASSTGLGLHEQYF. The CDR3 DNA follows: TGTGCCAGCTCAACGGGACTAGGCCTCCACGAGCAGTACTTC. The full variable domain, its missing parts supplied by reference TRBV18 and TRBJ2-7, is NAGVMQNPRHLVRRRGQEARLRCSPMKGHSHVYWYRQLPEEGLKFMVYLQKENIIDESGMPKERFSAEFPKEGPSILRIQQVVRGDSAAYFCASSTGLGLHEQYFGPGTRLTVT.

The J gene is TRBJ1-1, the V gene TRBV28; no clear D gene. This CDR3 has 13 residues. CDR1 and CDR2 (germline): MDHEN, SYDVKM. The V gene lost 6 bases and the J gene lost 5 bases, with 13 bases spanning the gap. The CDR3 bases are TGTGCCAGCAGCTTCACAACTAGAACTGAAGCTTTCTTT. This encodes CASSFTTRTEAFF.

This rearrangement joins TRBV11-2 to TRBJ2-2, with D possibly matching TRBD1 (5 bases). Germline V gene lookup returns CDR1 SGHAT and CDR2 FQNNGV. The V and J ends lost 2 bases and 5 bases respectively, with 18 bases between them. This CDR3 has 17 residues. This chain's CDR3 is CASSLQGGSLRTGELFF. Written as DNA, the CDR3 is TGTGCCAGCAGCTTACAGGGCGGCTCCCTCCGGACCGGGGAGCTGTTTTTT.

The gene calls are TRBV20-1 and TRBJ2-7, with 7 bases lining up with TRBD2. Trimming at V came to 4 bases and at J to 6 bases, leaving 3 bases not matched to a gene. The CDR3 is 11 residues long. CDR1 and CDR2 (germline): DFQATT, SNEGSKA (reference sequence). The CDR3 here is CSANTGGEQYF. CDR3 DNA: TGCAGTGCTAACACGGGGGGCGAGCAGTACTTC.

The V gene is TRBV6-5, the J gene TRBJ2-7; a possible D gene is TRBD2 (6 bases). The ends were cut back, 5 bases at V and 1 base at J, with 15 bases in the middle. Germline-derived CDR1 and CDR2 are MNHEY and SVGAGI. CDR3 length equals 15 residues. The CDR3 DNA is TGTGCCAGCAGTCTATCCGCAGGGAGGTCCTACGAGCAGTACGTC. It specifies CASSLSAGRSYEQYV.

This clone was observed a few times. The chain uses TRBV15 and TRBJ2-3; D is undetermined. The CDR3 consists of 12 residues. CDR1 and CDR2 from the germline V gene are LNHNV and YYDKDF (reference sequence). V shed 0 bases and J shed 5 bases, with 3 bases lying between them. Here the CDR3 reads CATSRDQDTQYF. The CDR3 bases are TGTGCCACCAGCAGAGATCAAGATACGCAGTATTTT.

V and J are TRBV6-6 and TRBJ2-7, with D maybe TRBD2 (5 bases). V lost 4 bases, J lost 3 bases, and 13 bases lay in between. CDR1 MNHNY and CDR2 SVGAGI come from the germline V gene (reference sequence). The CDR3 consists of 14 residues. The CDR3 nucleotides are TGTGCCAGCAGTTGGAGAGGGCGGAACTACGAGCAGTACTTC. Translating gives CASSWRGRNYEQYF.

The CDR3 DNA follows: TGTGCCAGCAGCGCGTCGACAGGGGACGACTATGGCTACACCTTC. This codes for CASSASTGDDYGYTF. This chain uses TRBV9 with TRBJ1-2, with 8 positions matching TRBD1. The germline V gene encodes CDR1 SGDLS and CDR2 YYNGEE. The CDR3 runs to 15 residues. V lost 3 bases, J lost 3 bases, and 7 bases stayed unmatched.

CDR3 DNA sequence: TGTGCCAGCAGCGGCGGGACGGTCACTGAAGCTTTCTTT. Amino acid sequence: CASSGGTVTEAFF. The chain recombines TRBV7-9 with TRBJ1-1; maybe TRBD1 (5 bases). The CDR3 is 13 amino acids. Trimming removed 5 bases from V and 4 bases from J, with 11 bases in between. Germline V gene sequence: CDR1 SEHNR, CDR2 FQNEAQ (reference sequence).

The chain joins TRBV19 to TRBJ1-1; 9 nucleotides match TRBD1. The germline V gene has CDR1 LNHDA and CDR2 SQIVND (reference sequence). The length of the CDR3 is 14 residues. With 7 bases clipped from V and 0 bases from J, the junction kept 3 bases outside the gene matches. CDR3: CASTRTGVNTEAFF. In DNA, the CDR3 is TGTGCCAGTACCAGGACAGGGGTGAACACTGAAGCTTTCTTT.

The chain has TRBV5-1 and TRBJ2-7; TRBD1 aligns across 8 bases. The V segment lost 4 bases and the J segment 5 bases; nucleotides outside the gene matches: 8. Looked up from germline, CDR1 is SGHRS and CDR2 is YFSETQ. The CDR3 totals 14 residues. The CDR3 is CASSTSDRVNEQYF. The CDR3, as DNA: TGCGCCAGCAGCACCTCGGACAGGGTAAACGAGCAGTACTTC. Supplemented by reference TRBV5-1 and TRBJ2-7, the full variable domain reads KAGVTQTPRYLIKTRGQQVTLSCSPISGHRSVSWYQQTPGQGLQFLFEYFSETQRNKGNFPGRFSGRQFSNSRSEMNVSTLELGDSALYLCASSTSDRVNEQYFGPGTRLTVT.

The genes are TRBV3-1 (or the pseudogene TRBV3-2) and TRBJ1-2, with 9 bases that match TRBD1. The CDR3 extends over 14 amino acids. Looked up from germline, CDR1 is LGHDT and CDR2 is YNNKEL (reference sequence). V shed 4 bases and J 6 bases; nucleotides not matched to a gene: 6. Here the CDR3 reads CASSPPGTGNGYTF. The CDR3 DNA sequence: TGTGCCAGCAGCCCACCCGGGACAGGGAATGGCTACACCTTC.

J is TRBJ2-1 and V is TRBV11-1, with D perhaps matching TRBD2 (5 bases). This CDR3 region has 16 residues. The V gene lost 5 bases and the J gene lost 0 bases, with 14 bases spanning the gap. Germline V gives CDR1 SGHAT, CDR2 FQDESV (reference sequence). This CDR3 reads CASSLGLRSSYNEQFF. As DNA, the CDR3 is TGTGCCAGCAGCCTAGGACTTAGGAGCTCCTACAATGAGCAGTTCTTC. The full variable domain, completed using reference TRBV11-1 and TRBJ2-1, is EAEVAQSPRYKITEKSQAVAFWCDPISGHATLYWYRQILGQGPELLVQFQDESVVDDSQLPKDRFSAERLKGVDSTLKIQPAELGDSAMYLCASSLGLRSSYNEQFFGPGTRLTVL.

The rearrangement links TRBV30 to TRBJ1-1; maybe TRBD1 (6 bases). The germline V gene has CDR1 GTSNPN and CDR2 SVGIG (reference sequence). The CDR3 extends over 14 amino acids. Trimming took 7 bases from V and 1 from J, leaving 16 bases between them. CDR3 protein: CASNDDRPNTEAFF. The CDR3 DNA is TGTGCCTCGAATGATGACAGGCCGAACACTGAAGCTTTCTTT.

This chain links TRBV3-1 (or the pseudogene TRBV3-2) with TRBJ2-1; 7 positions match TRBD2. Trimming at V came to 0 bases and at J to 4 bases, leaving 9 bases not matched to a gene. The CDR3 totals 17 residues. Per the germline V gene, CDR1 is LGHDT and CDR2 is YNNKEL (reference sequence). This chain's CDR3 is CASSQDTKGAGYNEQFF. The CDR3 nucleotides read TGTGCCAGCAGCCAAGATACCAAGGGAGCGGGGTACAATGAGCAGTTCTTC.

The rearrangement joins TRBV5-6 to TRBJ1-6; possible D gene TRBD1, 5 bases. With 3 bases removed from V and 10 bases from J, the gap between germline ends came to 20 bases. This CDR3 comprises 16 residues. Germline CDR1 is SGHDT and CDR2 is YYEEEE. The CDR3 protein is CASSSGGGVLGSPLHF. Here the CDR3 DNA reads TGTGCCAGCAGCTCTGGTGGGGGGGTCCTAGGATCACCCCTCCACTTT.

The chain uses TRBV5-8 and TRBJ2-7; TRBD1 is a possible D gene (5 bases). Looked up from germline, CDR1 is SGHTS and CDR2 is YDEGEE. V was pared by 0 bases and J by 4 bases, with 8 bases between. The CDR3 runs 13 residues. CDR3 in amino acids: CASSLDRIYEQYV. The CDR3 DNA follows: TGTGCCAGCAGCTTGGACAGGATATACGAGCAGTACGTC.

The rearrangement uses TRBV18 and TRBJ1-6; a weak D match, TRBD1 (6 bases). Trimming stripped 6 bases from V and 7 bases from J, with 10 bases between. The CDR3 is 13 residues long. Germline loops: CDR1 KGHSH, CDR2 LQKENI. The CDR3 coding sequence is TGTGCCAGCTCCCCCGACAGGAATTCACCCCTCCACTTT. Its translation is CASSPDRNSPLHF.

This sequence joins TRBV7-9 and TRBJ1-2, with 7 positions matching TRBD1. Germline V gene data show CDR1 as SEHNR and CDR2 as FQNEAQ (reference sequence). CDR3 length: 15 residues. With 4 bases clipped from V and 4 bases from J, the junction kept 9 bases outside the gene matches. The CDR3 nucleotides are TGTGCCAGCAGCTCTTATCTAGGGGGCGTCTATGGCTACACCTTC. It encodes CASSSYLGGVYGYTF.

This chain's CDR3 is CASSLVLAGSQGDTQYF. For the CDR3, the DNA is TGTGCCAGCAGCTTAGTACTGGCGGGGTCCCAGGGAGATACGCAGTATTTT. The chain uses TRBV7-2 and TRBJ2-3, with a possible D match to TRBD2 (6 bases). Germline CDR1 is SGHTA and CDR2 is FQGNSA. CDR3 length: 17 residues. Between the trimmed V and J ends, which lost 1 base and 5 bases, there was a span of 19 bases.

The V gene is TRBV3-1 (or the pseudogene TRBV3-2), the J gene TRBJ1-3, with D uncertain. V was trimmed by 0 bases and J by 9 bases, leaving 6 bases between them. The length of the CDR3 is 12 residues. Germline V gene sequence: CDR1 LGHDT, CDR2 YNNKEL (reference sequence). The CDR3 bases are TGTGCCAGCAGCCAAGAAGCGGGCACCATATATTTT. Residues: CASSQEAGTIYF.

A single count supports this clone. The V and J genes are TRBV7-9 and TRBJ2-1, with D perhaps matching TRBD2 (5 bases). This CDR3 has 13 residues. Per germline, CDR1 SEHNR and CDR2 FQNEAQ (reference sequence). V was pared by 5 bases and J by 9 bases, with 14 bases between. DNA of the CDR3: TGTGCCAGCAGCCCCCCCGCGGCGGGTGAGCAGTTCTTC. This gives the protein CASSPPAAGEQFF.

CDR3 coding DNA: TGTGCCAGCAGCTTAGCGGGTTCGGGGCCCTGGACTAGCGGGAGGTGGTACGAGCAGTACTTC. Protein: CASSLAGSGPWTSGRWYEQYF. The genes are TRBV7-6 and TRBJ2-7, with 14 bases matching TRBD2. The ends lost 0 bases at V and 4 bases at J; junction bases unmatched: 17. The CDR3 totals 21 residues. CDR1 and CDR2 from the germline V gene are SGHVS and FNYEAQ.

The chain couples TRBV6-1 to TRBJ1-1, with D uncertain. CDR1 is MNHNS and CDR2 is SASEGT in the germline V gene. V gave up 3 bases and J gave up 3 bases, with 11 bases separating them. This CDR3 has 14 amino acids. DNA for the CDR3: TGTGCCAGCAGTGAGGTGTGGAGGGACACTGAAGCTTTCTTT. Amino acids: CASSEVWRDTEAFF.

The chain has TRBV7-9 and TRBJ1-2; tentatively, D is TRBD1 (6 bases). Trimming stripped 6 bases from V and 8 bases from J, with 16 bases between. Germline-derived CDR1 and CDR2 are SEHNR and FQNEAQ (reference sequence). There are 13 residues in the CDR3. This CDR3 reads CASSQTTGIGYTF. The CDR3 DNA sequence: TGTGCCAGCAGTCAAACAACAGGGATCGGCTACACCTTC.

This clone appeared a single time. This chain uses TRBV27 with TRBJ1-4; D remains ambiguous. CDR1 is MNHEY and CDR2 is SMNVEV in the germline V gene (reference sequence). The CDR3 loop spans 15 amino acids. Trimming cost V 0 bases and J 6 bases, with 11 bases left between them. The CDR3 sequence: CASSLSRLAHEKLFF. CDR3 bases: TGTGCCAGCAGTTTATCGAGACTTGCCCATGAAAAACTGTTTTTT.